These 21 T cell receptor beta chains came from one sample sequenced in a study of blood T cells in healthy people across ages. A second PCR of roughly 6 to 12 cycles used a sample-barcoded 5' primer and a J-beta primer mix. TCRdb independently ran MiXCR on the 5' RACE reads; one entry per CDR3 protein. The top ten clones hold more than 3% of a sample with 600,000 to 1,000,000 distinct CDR3 sequences, 20% to 25% of them seen once. The same sample was also used in a study of T cells of mothers and their children.

Sequencing used blood. All receptors come from a boy aged 5-17 years in good health.

This clonotype was counted only a few times. The rearrangement links TRBV28 to TRBJ2-3, with D perhaps TRBD1 or TRBD2 (5 bases each). The CDR3 is 13 residues long. Trimming left V 8 bases short and J 4 bases short, with 13 bases between. Germline CDR1 and CDR2: MDHEN and SYDVKM. The CDR3 protein is CASVDQGPDTQYF. DNA of the CDR3: TGTGCCAGCGTTGACCAGGGACCAGATACGCAGTATTTT.

The sample holds a few counts of this clonotype. The J gene is TRBJ2-1, the V gene TRBV7-2; TRBD1 is a possible D gene (5 bases). V was cut by 1 base and J by 8 bases, with 12 bases left in between. Per germline, CDR1 SGHTA and CDR2 FQGNSA. The CDR3 length is 14 residues. The CDR3 loop reads CASSLGRVRYEQFF. In DNA form, the CDR3 reads TGTGCCAGCAGCTTAGGCAGGGTACGCTATGAGCAGTTCTTC.

This chain uses TRBV12-3 or TRBV12-4 with TRBJ2-2, with 9 nucleotides matching TRBD2. Trimming at V came to 3 bases and at J to 4 bases, leaving 3 bases not matched to a gene. CDR3 length equals 15 residues. The CDR3 region has the DNA TGTGCCAGCAGTTTCCTAGCGGGACGCACCGGGGAGCTGTTTTTT. Translating gives CASSFLAGRTGELFF.

A few counts support this clonotype. The chain employs TRBV5-1 and TRBJ2-3; 8 bases match TRBD1. From germline, CDR1 is SGHRS and CDR2 YFSETQ. The CDR3 is made up of 16 amino acids. V gave up 1 base and J gave up 4 bases; unmatched junction bases: 8. CDR3 DNA sequence: TGCGCCAGCAGCTTGACCGGGACAGGTGTAGCAGATACGCAGTATTTT. It is translated as CASSLTGTGVADTQYF.

This clonotype occurred a few times. This rearrangement joins TRBV4-3 to TRBJ2-1, with 9 bases lining up with TRBD1. The J segment lost 10 bases and the V segment lost 1 base, leaving 5 bases of the junction unmatched. CDR1 and CDR2 (germline): LGHNA, YSLEER. The CDR3 contains 14 residues. The CDR3 here is CASSQGDRVDEQFF. The DNA for the CDR3 is TGCGCCAGCAGCCAAGGGGACAGGGTTGACGAGCAGTTCTTC.

This clonotype occurred a few times. The chain uses TRBV29-1 and TRBJ2-5, with D possibly matching TRBD1 (6 bases). The CDR3 has 12 amino acids. Germline V gives CDR1 SQVTM, CDR2 ANQGSEA. V was trimmed by 5 bases and J by 0 bases, leaving 7 bases between them. The CDR3 loop is CSVRGNQETQYF. DNA of the CDR3: TGCAGCGTTAGGGGGAACCAAGAGACCCAGTACTTC.

The rearrangement joins TRBV18 to TRBJ1-4, with D possibly TRBD1 on 5 matching bases. The V and J ends lost 3 bases and 4 bases respectively, with 15 bases between them. From germline, CDR1 is KGHSH and CDR2 LQKENI. The CDR3 has 16 amino acids. CDR3: CASSPLQGPNNEKLFF. The CDR3 nucleotides are TGTGCCAGCTCACCTCTCCAGGGCCCTAATAATGAAAAACTGTTTTTT. The variable domain in full, with the rest retrieved from reference TRBV18 and TRBJ1-4, is NAGVMQNPRHLVRRRGQEARLRCSPMKGHSHVYWYRQLPEEGLKFMVYLQKENIIDESGMPKERFSAEFPKEGPSILRIQQVVRGDSAAYFCASSPLQGPNNEKLFFGSGTQLSVL.

This clonotype was counted between two and nine times. The rearrangement joins TRBV20-1 to TRBJ2-2, with D possibly TRBD2 on 6 matching bases. Germline CDR1 is DFQATT and CDR2 is SNEGSKA (reference sequence). V dropped 4 bases and J dropped 2 bases, with 8 bases sitting between them. The CDR3 extends over 13 amino acids. The CDR3, as DNA: TGCAGTGCTACCACTAGCAACACCGGGGAGCTGTTTTTT. This translates into CSATTSNTGELFF.

The chain recombines TRBV18 with TRBJ2-5, with TRBD1 matching over 8 bases. This CDR3 contains 15 residues. The J segment lost 5 bases and the V segment lost 3 bases, leaving 8 bases of the junction unmatched. CDR1 and CDR2 from the germline V gene are KGHSH and LQKENI. The CDR3: CASSPWQGASETQYF. The CDR3 DNA reads TGTGCCAGCTCACCTTGGCAGGGGGCCAGTGAGACCCAGTACTTC.

The chain is built from TRBV4-2 and TRBJ2-7; no reliable D call. Germline V gives CDR1 LGHNA, CDR2 YNFKEQ. This CDR3 spans 15 amino acids. V lost 0 bases and J lost 0, with 9 bases in between. In DNA form, the CDR3 reads TGTGCCAGCAGCCAAGAAACCGGGTCCTCCTACGAGCAGTACTTC. Residues: CASSQETGSSYEQYF.

As regards this clonotype: This may arise from a read error, as a much more abundant clone is one base away. This chain connects TRBV6-2 or TRBV6-3 to TRBJ2-5; 9 bases are shared with TRBD2. CDR3 length: 14 amino acids. V trimming: 7 bases; J trimming: 0 bases; junction bases outside the gene matches: 3. Per germline, CDR1 MNHEY and CDR2 SVGEGT. CDR3 DNA sequence: TGTGCCAGCACCCTAGCGGGGAACCAAGAGACCCAGTACTTC. Its protein product is CASTLAGNQETQYF.

A few counts support this clonotype. V and J are TRBV5-1 and TRBJ2-1; 14 bases are shared with TRBD2. The V and J ends lost 4 bases and 8 bases, in that order; junction bases with no gene match: 8. Germline-derived CDR1 and CDR2 are SGHRS and YFSETQ. The CDR3 extends over 16 amino acids. The CDR3: CASSGLTSGRDDEQFF. CDR3 in DNA: TGCGCCAGCAGCGGTTTGACTAGCGGGAGGGACGATGAGCAGTTCTTC.

The rearrangement joins TRBV20-1 to TRBJ2-7; 13 positions match TRBD2. CDR1 is DFQATT, CDR2 SNEGSKA, per germline (reference sequence). Trimming cost V 2 bases and J 6 bases; bases outside gene matches: 16. CDR3 length: 18 amino acids. The CDR3 protein is CSARLYRGLAGTGGEQYF. CDR3 DNA: TGCAGTGCTAGACTCTATAGGGGACTAGCGGGAACCGGTGGCGAGCAGTACTTC.

This clonotype showed up just a few times. V and J are TRBV5-1 and TRBJ2-6; D not certain. Deletions cut 0 bases from V and 3 bases from J, with 7 bases between. Germline V lookup: CDR1 SGHRS, CDR2 YFSETQ. The CDR3 contains 15 residues. The CDR3 region is CASSLGHGGANVLTF. DNA of the CDR3: TGCGCCAGCAGCTTGGGACACGGTGGGGCCAACGTCCTGACTTTC.

This clonotype was observed a single time. A read error may explain this, as a much larger clone is one base away. The chain joins TRBV29-1 to TRBJ2-7; 10 bases are a match to TRBD2. Germline loops: CDR1 SQVTM, CDR2 ANQGSEA. The CDR3 is 12 residues long. V lost 8 bases and J lost 1; bases outside the gene matches: 2. CDR3 DNA: TGCAGCACTAGCGGGGATTCCTACGAGCAGTACTTC. Translated: CSTSGDSYEQYF.

This clonotype was recorded a few times. The chain couples TRBV28 to TRBJ1-1, with 7 bases aligning to TRBD1. Germline trimming cut 8 bases from V and 2 bases from J; bases unmatched to any gene: 2. The CDR3 spans 12 residues. Per the germline V gene, CDR1 is MDHEN and CDR2 is SYDVKM. DNA for the CDR3: TGTGCCAGCGGGGACAGCAACACTGAAGCTTTCTTT. This translates into CASGDSNTEAFF. The full variable domain, its missing parts supplied by reference TRBV28 and TRBJ1-1, is DVKVTQSSRYLVKRTGEKVFLECVQDMDHENMFWYRQDPGLGLRLIYFSYDVKMKEKGDIPEGYSVSREKKERFSLILESASTNQTSMYLCASGDSNTEAFFGQGTRLTVV.

This clonotype came up a few times. This rearrangement joins TRBV4-3 to TRBJ2-5; D perhaps matches TRBD2 (5 bases). V was cut by 0 bases and J by 5 bases, with 16 bases left in between. The CDR3 contains 16 residues. CDR1 and CDR2 from the germline V gene are LGHNA and YSLEER. The CDR3 is CASSQDYEGSVETQYF. CDR3 sequence (DNA): TGCGCCAGCAGCCAAGATTATGAGGGATCGGTGGAGACCCAGTACTTC.

This clonotype turned up a few times. The rearrangement uses TRBV6-6 and TRBJ1-3; D is perhaps TRBD1 (6 bases). V lost 7 bases to trimming and J lost 0 bases, with 13 bases between them. The germline V gene encodes CDR1 MNHNY and CDR2 SVGAGI (reference sequence). CDR3 length equals 15 residues. The DNA for the CDR3 is TGTGCCAGCACGTTAGACAGGCCCTCTGGAAACACCATATATTTT. Translated: CASTLDRPSGNTIYF.

This clonotype has at least ten counts. The genes are TRBV20-1 and TRBJ2-5; no clear D gene. Germline V gene lookup returns CDR1 DFQATT and CDR2 SNEGSKA (reference sequence). The CDR3 runs 13 residues. Trimming left V 1 base short and J 5 bases short, with 11 bases between. CDR3 region: CSARASSTETQYF. As DNA, the CDR3 is TGCAGTGCTAGAGCCTCGTCCACCGAGACCCAGTACTTC.

This clonotype was picked up a small number of times. The V gene is TRBV2, the J gene TRBJ2-2; no clear D gene. The CDR3 contains 13 residues. Trimming removed 4 bases at V and 3 bases at J, with 6 bases between. Germline lookup yields CDR1 SNHLY and CDR2 FYNNEI. CDR3: CASSVQDTGELFF. The CDR3 region has the DNA TGTGCCAGCAGTGTCCAGGACACCGGGGAGCTGTTTTTT. Full variable domain (missing parts from reference TRBV2 and TRBJ2-2): EPEVTQTPSHQVTQMGQEVILRCVPISNHLYFYWYRQILGQKVEFLVSFYNNEISEKSEIFDDQFSVERPDGSNFTLKIRSTKLEDSAMYFCASSVQDTGELFFGEGSRLTVL.

This chain connects TRBV27 to TRBJ2-1; the match to TRBD1 covers 12 bases. CDR1 and CDR2 from the germline V gene are MNHEY and SMNVEV (reference sequence). The CDR3 length is 17 residues. The ends lost 4 bases at V and 4 bases at J; junction bases unmatched: 8. The CDR3 is CASSYRGDRGPYNEQFF. In DNA form, the CDR3 reads TGTGCCAGCAGTTATAGGGGGGACAGGGGGCCTTACAATGAGCAGTTCTTC.